The entry that follows covers one TCR beta chain sequence. The data derive from a study of blood T cell repertoires in COVID-19. Across the study: Researchers got acute and convalescent COVID-19 samples from the United States, Italy and Spain. In each case, the material was cDNA or gDNA derived from T cells, B-cell-depleted T cells, or PBMCs.

Produced via immunoSEQ multiplex PCR; TCRdb's table is partial and in-frame only. The sample contains 130,000 or so clones, approximately 77% of which appear only once. V shed 9 bases and J shed 0 bases, with 11 bases lying between them. The V gene's germline CDR1 is MNHEY and CDR2 SMNVEV (reference sequence). CDR3 size: 13 residues. V gene TRBV27 combines with J gene TRBJ1-1; no clear D. Sequences were obtained from peripheral blood. The TCR sequence derives from a human donor in a cohort sampled during active COVID-19. Here the CDR3 DNA reads TGTGCCAGTAAAGACATATTGAACACTGAAGCTTTCTTT. Its protein product is CASKDILNTEAFF.